This T cell receptor (beta chain) stems from a study of cytomegalovirus exposure and HLA in healthy donors. Study results and caveats: Previous analysis showed most TCR beta V segments were productive about 87% or about 30% of the time. A later analysis by the authors found several of the most significant clusters apparently linked to common viral pathogens. In a later analysis, roughly 17,000 TCR beta sequences were associated with HLA alleles at 0.05 false discovery rate.

This clone was seen once. Its antigen remains unknown. The CDR3 consists of 15 residues. CDR1 MDHEN and CDR2 SYDVKM come from the germline V gene. V shed 8 bases and J 4 bases; nucleotides not matched to a gene: 10. The PCR made use of 60 Vbeta and 13 Jbeta primers. Using immunoSEQ multiplex PCR, the repertoire was profiled, and TCRdb retains in-frame clones only, with some absent. In the table there are over 40,000 clones, roughly 76% of which are singletons. The receptor was isolated from a woman in her forties in good health and CMV-seropositive. The sequencing input was PBMCs. The gene calls are TRBV28 and TRBJ1-5, with 8 positions matching TRBD1. In nucleotides, the CDR3 is TGTGCCAGCGGCGAGATCAGGGGGCAAAATCAGCCCCAGCATTTT. Translation gives CASGEIRGQNQPQHF.